A selection of T cell receptor beta chains follows, all from one sample in a study of blood T cell repertoires in COVID-19. Produced via immunoSEQ multiplex PCR; TCRdb's table is partial and in-frame only. The table includes some 160,000 clones, around nine tenths detected once. Sequenced: peripheral blood. The receptors originated from a woman of 80 years or more with COVID-19, enrolled during active disease. The CDR3 runs from the conserved cysteine through the conserved F or W. D genes are given only for firm matches. Expanded clones are given a class, and other clones once, few, many or no size at all.

TRBJ1-2 | TRBV5-6 | - | - | TGTGCCAGCAGCGTCACAGGGAACTATGGCTACACCTTC | CASSVTGNYGYTF
TRBJ1-2 | TRBV19 | - | - | TGTGCCAGTAGTGCCTATGGAGACTCCTATGGCTACACCTTC | CASSAYGDSYGYTF
TRBJ2-5 | TRBV5-4 | - | - | TGTGCCAGCAGTAAGACTAGTGGGGCGGGTCAGGAGACCCAGTACTTC | CASSKTSGAGQETQYF
TRBJ1-1 | TRBV11-2 | - | - | TGTGCCAGCAGCCGCACAGGCACTGAAGCTTTCTTT | CASSRTGTEAFF
TRBJ1-4 | TRBV28 | few | TRBD1 | TGTGCCAGCAGTTTAATGGGACAGGGGGCGGCTAATGAAAAACTGTTTTTT | CASSLMGQGAANEKLFF
TRBJ1-6 | TRBV6-5 | - | - | TGTGCCAGTTGGACAGAGAATTCACCCCTCCACTTT | CASWTENSPLHF
TRBJ2-1 | TRBV27 | - | TRBD2 | TGTGCCAGCAGTTCGTACGGGAGGGCGGACAATGAGCAGTTCTTC | CASSSYGRADNEQFF
TRBJ2-1 | TRBV6-2/TRBV6-3 | - | TRBD2 | TGTGCCAGCAGTTACTCGACTAGCGGGAGTAGGTATGAGCAGTTCTTC | CASSYSTSGSRYEQFF
TRBJ2-2 | TRBV10-3 | - | TRBD1 | TGTGCCATCAGTGCCGGACAGGGGGTACCACCCGGGGAGCTGTTTTTT | CAISAGQGVPPGELFF
TRBJ2-7 | TRBV28 | - | - | TGTGCCAGCAGTTTGTCAGGTTTCGGCTCCTACGAGCAGTACTTC | CASSLSGFGSYEQYF
TRBJ1-3 | TRBV28 | few | TRBD1 | TGTGCCAGCAGAAATCCGGGACAGGGGAGAAACACCATATATTTT | CASRNPGQGRNTIYF
TRBJ2-7 | TRBV20-1 | - | - | TGCAGTGCTAGTTTACCGGGAAGCTCCTACGAGCAGTACTTC | CSASLPGSSYEQYF
TRBJ2-7 | TRBV9 | - | TRBD1 | TGTGCCAGCAGCCCCTCGGGGGACAGGGAAATCAGGCAGTACTTC | CASSPSGDREIRQYF
TRBJ2-1 | TRBV28 | - | TRBD1 | TGTGCCAGCAGCCGGGACAGGGGACGTTACAATGAGCAGTTCTTC | CASSRDRGRYNEQFF
TRBJ2-5 | TRBV6-5 | - | - | TGTGCCAGCATAGGAGACGCCATGGAGACCCAGTACTTC | CASIGDAMETQYF
TRBJ2-7 | TRBV6-7 | - | TRBD2 | TGTGCCAGCAGTTACCCCCCCACTAGCGGAAGAGTCTACGAGCAGTACTTC | CASSYPPTSGRVYEQYF
TRBJ1-3 | TRBV28 | once | TRBD1 | TGTGCCAGCAGTACAACCGGGACAGGGTGGGGAAACACCATATATTTT | CASSTTGTGWGNTIYF
TRBJ1-6 | TRBV9 | - | - | TGTGCCAGCAGCGGGGGGGATTCACCCCTCCACTTT | CASSGGDSPLHF
TRBJ1-5 | TRBV6-1 | - | TRBD1 | TGTGCCAGCAGTGACCGGAACAGGGGGTATCAGCCCCAGCATTTT | CASSDRNRGYQPQHF
TRBJ2-7 | TRBV29-1 | - | - | TGCAGCTTCCGGACAGGAGGGGAGGTGCAGTACTTC | CSFRTGGEVQYF
TRBJ2-7 | TRBV7-2 | - | - | TGTGCCAGCAGTTCTGGTCCGGGCTACGAGCAGTACTTC | CASSSGPGYEQYF
TRBJ2-2 | TRBV7-2 | - | - | TGTGCCAGCAGCTCCGCCGACACTTACACCGGGGAGCTGTTTTTT | CASSSADTYTGELFF
TRBJ1-6 | TRBV7-8 | - | - | TGTGCCAGCAGCTTAGTGGTGGACAGCTCCTATAATTCACCCCTCCACTTT | CASSLVVDSSYNSPLHF
TRBJ2-7 | TRBV5-1 | once | - | TGCGCCAGCAGCTTGGGGCGGGGCCAGATCTCCTACGAGCAGTACTTC | CASSLGRGQISYEQYF
TRBJ2-7 | TRBV20-1 | - | - | TGCAGTGCTAGTCCGGGGTTATCCTCCGAGCAGTACTTC | CSASPGLSSEQYF
TRBJ2-7 | TRBV24-1 | - | TRBD2 | TGTGCCACCAGTGATTTGCTGGGACTAGCGGGAGGGCCGATAGACCCCTACGAGCAGTACTTC | CATSDLLGLAGGPIDPYEQYF
TRBJ1-3 | TRBV28 | once | TRBD1 | TGTGCCAGCAGTTCGAGTCCCGGGACAGGCGACTCTGGAAACACCATATATTTT | CASSSSPGTGDSGNTIYF
TRBJ2-7 | TRBV5-4 | - | TRBD2 | TGTGCCAGCAGCTTTGGCGGGAGCTCCGACTACGAGCAGTACTTC | CASSFGGSSDYEQYF
TRBJ2-1 | TRBV9 | - | TRBD1 | TGTGCCAGCAGCGTCGCCGGGACAGGGTTTGACAATGAGCAGTTCTTC | CASSVAGTGFDNEQFF
TRBJ2-3 | TRBV27 | - | - | TGTGCCAGCGACAGGCCGCCCACAGATACGCAGTATTTT | CASDRPPTDTQYF
TRBJ2-5 | TRBV28 | - | - | TGTGCCAGCAGTTTACTTGGAGAAACTCAAGAGACCCAGTACTTC | CASSLLGETQETQYF
TRBJ2-5 | TRBV6-5 | once | - | TGTGCCAGCAGTAGGGGACATCAGTACCAAGAGACCCAGTACTTC | CASSRGHQYQETQYF
TRBJ2-2 | TRBV6-1 | once | TRBD1 | TGTGCCAGCAGGGAAGAGTCGGGACAGGGGATCACCGGGGAGCTGTTTTTT | CASREESGQGITGELFF
TRBJ1-1 | TRBV5-1 | - | - | TGCGCCAGCAGGTTGGACAGTGGGAGCACTGAAGCTTTCTTT | CASRLDSGSTEAFF
TRBJ2-5 | TRBV7-6 | - | TRBD2 | TGTGCCAGCAGCTTAGATAGCGGGAGTGGAGAGACCCAGTACTTC | CASSLDSGSGETQYF
TRBJ2-1 | TRBV19 | - | - | TGTGCCAGTAGCCCCGTCAGTAGCAGGCAGTTCTTC | CASSPVSSRQFF
TRBJ1-2 | TRBV5-6 | - | TRBD1 | TGTGCCAGCAACCCCCTTGGACAGGGGGCTGTTGGCTACACCTTC | CASNPLGQGAVGYTF
TRBJ2-3 | TRBV27 | - | TRBD2 | TGTGCCAGCAGTTTAAGCGGGAGGGCTAGGGATACGCAGTATTTT | CASSLSGRARDTQYF
TRBJ2-7 | TRBV29-1 | - | TRBD1 | TGCAGCGTGGCTCGCGCGACAGGGGGCGTGCAGTACTTC | CSVARATGGVQYF
TRBJ1-1 | TRBV10-1 | - | - | TGCGCCAGCAGTGAGTCGCCCAGGGGCACTGAAGCTTTCTTT | CASSESPRGTEAFF
TRBJ2-7 | TRBV18 | - | - | TGTGCCAGCTCATCCCTATACGAGCAGTACTTC | CASSSLYEQYF
TRBJ2-7 | TRBV19 | - | TRBD2 | TGTGCCAGTACCCCAACACCCGGGACTAGCGGGATACAGTCAACCGAGCAGTACTTC | CASTPTPGTSGIQSTEQYF
TRBJ2-6 | TRBV7-2 | - | TRBD1 | TGTGCCAGCAGCCACCCAACAGGGGGCCCCGTCCTGACTTTC | CASSHPTGGPVLTF
TRBJ1-2 | TRBV13 | - | TRBD1 | TGTGCCAGCAGCCCTAGCGGCCGCGGGACAGGGGGAAATGGCTACACCTTC | CASSPSGRGTGGNGYTF
TRBJ1-5 | TRBV21-1 | - | - | TGTGCCAGCAGCAAAGAGGGGACAGGGTTTAGCAATCAGCCCCAGCATTTT | CASSKEGTGFSNQPQHF
TRBJ2-2 | TRBV19 | - | TRBD1 | TGTGCCAGTAGTATACGGGACAGGCCCACCGGGGAGCTGTTTTTT | CASSIRDRPTGELFF
TRBJ1-1 | TRBV29-1 | - | - | TGCAGCGCTGAGGGGGGAGATCCTGAAGCTTTCTTT | CSAEGGDPEAFF
TRBJ2-3 | TRBV7-2 | once | TRBD2 | TGTGCCAGTTCCCGGGACTACTACAGAGATACGCAGTATTTT | CASSRDYYRDTQYF
TRBJ1-6 | TRBV11-3 | few | - | TGTGCCAGCAGCTTAGACTCCCTCTCTCCCCTCCACTTT | CASSLDSLSPLHF
TRBJ1-3 | TRBV6-1 | - | - | TGTGCCAGCAGTGAAGAACTCAGGCCCGGAAACACCATATATTTT | CASSEELRPGNTIYF
TRBJ1-1 | TRBV28 | - | - | TGTGCCAGCAGTTTTAGAGGAACTGAAGCTTTCTTT | CASSFRGTEAFF